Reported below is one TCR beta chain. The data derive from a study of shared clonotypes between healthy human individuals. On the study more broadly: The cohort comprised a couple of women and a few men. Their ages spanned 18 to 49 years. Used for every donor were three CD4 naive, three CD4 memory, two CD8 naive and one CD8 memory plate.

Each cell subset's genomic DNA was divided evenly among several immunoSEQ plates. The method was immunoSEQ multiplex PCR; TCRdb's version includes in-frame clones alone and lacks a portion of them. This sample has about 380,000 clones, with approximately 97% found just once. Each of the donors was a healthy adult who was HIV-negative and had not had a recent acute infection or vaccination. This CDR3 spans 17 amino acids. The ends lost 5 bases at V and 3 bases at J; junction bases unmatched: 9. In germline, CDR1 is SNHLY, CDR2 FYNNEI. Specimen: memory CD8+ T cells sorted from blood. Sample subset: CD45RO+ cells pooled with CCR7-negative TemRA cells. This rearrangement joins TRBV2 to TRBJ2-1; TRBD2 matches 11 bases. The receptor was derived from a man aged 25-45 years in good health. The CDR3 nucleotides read TGTGCCAGCAGTAAAAGACCGGGACTAGCGGTCTACAATGAGCAGTTCTTC. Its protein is CASSKRPGLAVYNEQFF.